This is a list of T cell receptor beta chains from one sample in a study of blood T cells in healthy people across ages. Via MiXCR, TCRdb re-called the 5' RACE reads, giving one row per CDR3 protein. The sample contains around 750,000 distinct CDR3 sequences, approximately 53% of which appear only once. Sequenced material: blood. The receptors here all came from a man older than 75 in good health. Each CDR3 is given with its conserved first and last residue. D genes are given only for firm matches. A clone size is listed for some rows: how often the clone was seen (once, few, many), or a class if it is expanded.

v_call: TRBV7-2; d_call: TRBD1; j_call: TRBJ1-2; clone_size: few; cdr3_aa: CASSLVGQGAGYTF; cdr3_nt: TGTGCCAGCAGCTTAGTAGGACAGGGGGCAGGCTACACCTTC
v_call: TRBV5-6; d_call: TRBD2; j_call: TRBJ2-3; clone_size: -; cdr3_aa: CASSLVPSGGDTQYF; cdr3_nt: TGTGCCAGCAGCTTGGTGCCTAGCGGGGGAGATACGCAGTATTTT
v_call: TRBV20-1; d_call: -; j_call: TRBJ2-7; clone_size: few; cdr3_aa: CSAGSSWRGLREQYF; cdr3_nt: TGCAGTGCTGGAAGTAGCTGGCGGGGTTTGAGGGAGCAGTACTTC
v_call: TRBV21-1; d_call: -; j_call: TRBJ1-1; clone_size: -; cdr3_aa: CASSKTPGDMNTEAFF; cdr3_nt: TGTGCCAGCAGCAAAACCCCCGGGGATATGAACACTGAAGCTTTCTTT
v_call: TRBV20-1; d_call: TRBD2; j_call: TRBJ2-1; clone_size: few; cdr3_aa: CSARLAGGGSYNEQFF; cdr3_nt: TGCAGTGCTAGGTTAGCGGGAGGGGGGTCCTACAATGAGCAGTTCTTC
v_call: TRBV5-1; d_call: -; j_call: TRBJ2-6; clone_size: -; cdr3_aa: CASSEWTGLSGANVLTF; cdr3_nt: TGCGCCAGCAGCGAGTGGACCGGACTCTCTGGGGCCAACGTCCTGACTTTC
v_call: TRBV6-1; d_call: TRBD2; j_call: TRBJ2-3; clone_size: few; cdr3_aa: CASSRRLAGGKDTQYF; cdr3_nt: TGTGCCAGCAGTCGAAGACTAGCGGGAGGCAAGGATACGCAGTATTTT
v_call: TRBV11-2; d_call: -; j_call: TRBJ1-4; clone_size: -; cdr3_aa: CASSLDGQEKLFF; cdr3_nt: TGTGCCAGCAGCCTCGACGGTCAAGAAAAACTGTTTTTT
v_call: TRBV7-2; d_call: -; j_call: TRBJ2-1; clone_size: -; cdr3_aa: CASSLSSGQYNEQFF; cdr3_nt: TGTGCCAGCAGCTTATCGAGCGGGCAATACAATGAGCAGTTCTTC
v_call: TRBV27; d_call: TRBD2; j_call: TRBJ2-7; clone_size: -; cdr3_aa: CASSGRLHYEQYF; cdr3_nt: TGTGCCAGCAGCGGGAGGCTCCACTACGAGCAGTACTTC
v_call: TRBV19; d_call: -; j_call: TRBJ1-5; clone_size: -; cdr3_aa: CASSMDSGSSNQPQHF; cdr3_nt: TGTGCCAGTAGTATGGACAGTGGGTCGAGCAATCAGCCCCAGCATTTT
v_call: TRBV27; d_call: -; j_call: TRBJ1-1; clone_size: once; cdr3_aa: CASSYVRGGRNTEAFF; cdr3_nt: TGTGCCAGCAGTTACGTGAGGGGAGGGCGGAACACTGAAGCTTTCTTT
v_call: TRBV25-1; d_call: TRBD1; j_call: TRBJ2-7; clone_size: -; cdr3_aa: CASSAADRYYEQYF; cdr3_nt: TGTGCCAGCAGTGCGGCGGACAGGTACTACGAGCAGTACTTC
v_call: TRBV7-3; d_call: TRBD1; j_call: TRBJ2-3; clone_size: -; cdr3_aa: CASRRGQGAPDTQYF; cdr3_nt: TGTGCCAGCAGACGAGGACAGGGGGCTCCAGATACGCAGTATTTT
v_call: TRBV6-2/TRBV6-3; d_call: TRBD2; j_call: TRBJ2-1; clone_size: -; cdr3_aa: CASTNSGSFNNEQFF; cdr3_nt: TGTGCCAGCACAAATAGCGGGAGTTTCAACAATGAGCAGTTCTTC
v_call: TRBV7-8; d_call: TRBD1; j_call: TRBJ2-3; clone_size: -; cdr3_aa: CASSLVEGQPSTDTQYF; cdr3_nt: TGTGCCAGCAGCTTAGTAGAGGGACAGCCCAGCACAGATACGCAGTATTTT
v_call: TRBV11-2; d_call: -; j_call: TRBJ1-6; clone_size: -; cdr3_aa: CASSLNENSPLHF; cdr3_nt: TGTGCCAGCAGCTTAAACGAGAATTCACCCCTCCACTTT
v_call: TRBV2; d_call: TRBD1; j_call: TRBJ2-2; clone_size: -; cdr3_aa: CASRRTGGAQDTGELFF; cdr3_nt: TGTGCCAGCAGACGGACAGGGGGCGCACAGGACACCGGGGAGCTGTTTTTT
v_call: TRBV5-1; d_call: -; j_call: TRBJ2-7; clone_size: -; cdr3_aa: CASSLAGRGYEQYF; cdr3_nt: TGTGCCAGCAGCCTCGCGGGCAGAGGCTACGAGCAGTACTTC
v_call: TRBV9; d_call: -; j_call: TRBJ2-3; clone_size: -; cdr3_aa: CASSVVSSADTQYF; cdr3_nt: TGTGCCAGCAGCGTAGTTAGCAGCGCAGATACGCAGTATTTT
v_call: TRBV5-1; d_call: TRBD1; j_call: TRBJ1-4; clone_size: -; cdr3_aa: CASSFQGASNEKLFF; cdr3_nt: TGCGCCAGCAGCTTCCAGGGGGCCTCTAATGAAAAACTGTTTTTT
v_call: TRBV14; d_call: -; j_call: TRBJ2-3; clone_size: -; cdr3_aa: CASSQDKGTFTDTQYF; cdr3_nt: TGTGCCAGCAGCCAAGATAAAGGGACTTTCACAGATACGCAGTATTTT
v_call: TRBV9; d_call: -; j_call: TRBJ2-6; clone_size: -; cdr3_aa: CASHSGTFGANVLTF; cdr3_nt: TGTGCCAGCCACTCGGGAACGTTTGGGGCCAACGTCCTGACTTTC
v_call: TRBV7-2; d_call: TRBD2; j_call: TRBJ2-7; clone_size: -; cdr3_aa: CASSILGTSGYEQYF; cdr3_nt: TGTGCCAGCAGCATCCTCGGGACTAGCGGATACGAGCAGTACTTC
v_call: TRBV29-1; d_call: TRBD2; j_call: TRBJ2-5; clone_size: -; cdr3_aa: CSVGSVAGAQGTQYF; cdr3_nt: TGCAGCGTCGGATCGGTAGCGGGAGCTCAGGGGACCCAGTACTTC
v_call: TRBV7-9; d_call: TRBD2; j_call: TRBJ2-1; clone_size: -; cdr3_aa: CASSLLRGGLAAPEQFF; cdr3_nt: TGTGCCAGCAGCTTGCTCCGGGGGGGACTAGCGGCCCCTGAGCAGTTCTTC
v_call: TRBV9; d_call: -; j_call: TRBJ2-4; clone_size: once; cdr3_aa: CASSVEPGAGYIRYF; cdr3_nt: TGTGCCAGCAGCGTAGAGCCTGGGGCCGGTTACATTCGGTACTTC
v_call: TRBV9; d_call: -; j_call: TRBJ2-5; clone_size: -; cdr3_aa: CASSGRDQETQYF; cdr3_nt: TGTGCCAGCAGCGGCCGGGATCAAGAGACCCAGTACTTC
v_call: TRBV12-3/TRBV12-4; d_call: -; j_call: TRBJ2-4; clone_size: -; cdr3_aa: CASSLVVIAVLAKNIQYF; cdr3_nt: TGTGCCAGCAGCCTGGTGGTGATCGCGGTACTAGCCAAAAACATTCAGTACTTC
v_call: TRBV27; d_call: -; j_call: TRBJ2-1; clone_size: once; cdr3_aa: CASSGKSSYNEQFF; cdr3_nt: TGTGCCAGCAGTGGAAAAAGCTCCTACAATGAGCAGTTCTTC
v_call: TRBV12-3/TRBV12-4; d_call: -; j_call: TRBJ2-1; clone_size: -; cdr3_aa: CASRVGQSLGQFF; cdr3_nt: TGTGCCAGCAGGGTCGGACAGAGCCTTGGGCAGTTCTTC
v_call: TRBV30; d_call: -; j_call: TRBJ2-7; clone_size: -; cdr3_aa: CAWGKEVASYEQYF; cdr3_nt: TGTGCCTGGGGTAAGGAGGTCGCCTCCTACGAGCAGTACTTC
v_call: TRBV15; d_call: -; j_call: TRBJ1-1; clone_size: -; cdr3_aa: CATSTGRFLPEAFF; cdr3_nt: TGTGCCACCAGCACCGGGAGGTTCCTTCCTGAAGCTTTCTTT
v_call: TRBV7-9; d_call: TRBD1; j_call: TRBJ1-2; clone_size: -; cdr3_aa: CASVAGGSYGYTF; cdr3_nt: TGTGCCAGCGTGGCAGGGGGGAGCTATGGCTACACCTTC
v_call: TRBV5-1; d_call: -; j_call: TRBJ1-1; clone_size: -; cdr3_aa: CASNPHGANTEAFF; cdr3_nt: TGCGCCAGCAACCCTCACGGCGCGAACACTGAAGCTTTCTTT
v_call: TRBV3-1; d_call: -; j_call: TRBJ1-1; clone_size: -; cdr3_aa: CASSQVAGNTEAFF; cdr3_nt: TGTGCCAGCAGCCAAGTAGCCGGGAACACTGAAGCTTTCTTT
v_call: TRBV24-1; d_call: -; j_call: TRBJ1-1; clone_size: few; cdr3_aa: CATSDGTRPEAFF; cdr3_nt: TGTGCCACCAGTGATGGGACAAGACCTGAAGCTTTCTTT
v_call: TRBV12-3/TRBV12-4; d_call: -; j_call: TRBJ2-1; clone_size: -; cdr3_aa: CASTSQGTYNEQFF; cdr3_nt: TGTGCCAGCACCTCACAGGGCACCTACAATGAGCAGTTCTTC
v_call: TRBV3-1; d_call: -; j_call: TRBJ1-1; clone_size: few; cdr3_aa: CASSQDPGRGGTEAFF; cdr3_nt: TGTGCCAGCAGCCAAGATCCGGGCAGGGGAGGGACTGAAGCTTTCTTT
v_call: TRBV5-1; d_call: -; j_call: TRBJ2-3; clone_size: -; cdr3_aa: CASKRALTDTQYF; cdr3_nt: TGCGCCAGCAAGAGGGCCCTCACAGATACGCAGTATTTT
v_call: TRBV6-5; d_call: TRBD2; j_call: TRBJ2-4; clone_size: -; cdr3_aa: CASSYSIWREGRGNIQYF; cdr3_nt: TGTGCCAGCAGTTACTCGATTTGGAGGGAGGGCCGGGGAAACATTCAGTACTTC
v_call: TRBV15; d_call: -; j_call: TRBJ1-2; clone_size: -; cdr3_aa: CATSRDQGPYYGYTF; cdr3_nt: TGTGCCACCAGCAGAGATCAGGGCCCTTATTATGGCTACACCTTC
v_call: TRBV3-1; d_call: -; j_call: TRBJ1-2; clone_size: -; cdr3_aa: CVSSQGPRLPYGYTF; cdr3_nt: TGTGTCAGCAGCCAAGGCCCCAGGCTGCCCTATGGCTACACCTTC
v_call: TRBV28; d_call: -; j_call: TRBJ2-7; clone_size: -; cdr3_aa: CASSPPRDWTYEQYF; cdr3_nt: TGTGCCAGCAGTCCTCCCCGGGACTGGACCTACGAGCAGTACTTC
v_call: TRBV20-1; d_call: TRBD2; j_call: TRBJ2-4; clone_size: -; cdr3_aa: CSARPFTGGGLAKNIQYF; cdr3_nt: TGCAGTGCGAGGCCCTTCACGGGAGGGGGACTAGCCAAAAACATTCAGTACTTC
v_call: TRBV6-5; d_call: -; j_call: TRBJ2-4; clone_size: -; cdr3_aa: CASRYPGPPGEQYF; cdr3_nt: TGTGCCAGCAGATACCCGGGACCCCCGGGGGAGCAGTACTTC
v_call: TRBV20-1; d_call: TRBD1; j_call: TRBJ2-4; clone_size: -; cdr3_aa: CSAPDRVGKNIQYF; cdr3_nt: TGCAGTGCCCCGGACAGGGTGGGCAAAAACATTCAGTACTTC
v_call: TRBV12-3/TRBV12-4; d_call: TRBD2; j_call: TRBJ2-7; clone_size: once; cdr3_aa: CASSTKVGRPSSYEQYF; cdr3_nt: TGTGCCAGCAGTACAAAGGTCGGGAGGCCGAGCTCCTACGAGCAGTACTTC
v_call: TRBV5-1; d_call: TRBD2; j_call: TRBJ2-7; clone_size: -; cdr3_aa: CASSLQRELPYEQYF; cdr3_nt: TGCGCCAGCAGCCTCCAGCGGGAGCTGCCCTACGAGCAGTACTTC
v_call: TRBV9; d_call: TRBD2; j_call: TRBJ2-1; clone_size: -; cdr3_aa: CASSGGGLAGEAIEQFF; cdr3_nt: TGTGCCAGCAGCGGAGGCGGACTAGCGGGAGAAGCTATTGAGCAGTTCTTC
v_call: TRBV3-1; d_call: TRBD2; j_call: TRBJ2-1; clone_size: -; cdr3_aa: CVSGQRERGPFYNEQFF; cdr3_nt: TGTGTCAGCGGCCAACGGGAGCGGGGGCCTTTCTACAATGAGCAGTTCTTC
v_call: TRBV27; d_call: -; j_call: TRBJ2-5; clone_size: -; cdr3_aa: CASSLGAGIKTQYF; cdr3_nt: TGTGCCAGCAGTTTGGGGGCGGGAATCAAGACCCAGTACTTC
v_call: TRBV20-1; d_call: -; j_call: TRBJ1-5; clone_size: few; cdr3_aa: CSAASGGIAKAQHF; cdr3_nt: TGCAGTGCTGCCAGTGGGGGGATTGCAAAAGCCCAGCATTTT
v_call: TRBV28; d_call: TRBD1; j_call: TRBJ2-4; clone_size: -; cdr3_aa: CASSPLQGPGKNIQYF; cdr3_nt: TGTGCCAGCAGTCCCCTACAGGGGCCGGGCAAAAACATTCAGTACTTC
v_call: TRBV7-3; d_call: -; j_call: TRBJ1-6; clone_size: few; cdr3_aa: CASSFDYPDSPLHF; cdr3_nt: TGTGCCAGCAGCTTCGATTACCCGGATTCACCCCTCCACTTT
v_call: TRBV4-1; d_call: TRBD2; j_call: TRBJ2-1; clone_size: many; cdr3_aa: CASSQGTSGAAYNEQFF; cdr3_nt: TGTGCCAGCAGCCAGGGGACTAGCGGGGCCGCCTACAATGAGCAGTTCTTC
v_call: TRBV29-1; d_call: -; j_call: TRBJ1-2; clone_size: -; cdr3_aa: CSVEGPTELGGYTF; cdr3_nt: TGCAGCGTTGAAGGACCCACTGAGTTGGGCGGCTACACCTTC